The 21 T cell receptor beta chains in this list originate from one sample, sequenced in a study of blood T cells in healthy people across ages. Primers used in a second PCR of roughly 6 to 12 cycles were a sample-barcoded 5' primer and a J-beta primer mix. Each CDR3 protein is one row after TCRdb ran MiXCR on the 5' RACE reads. This table has roughly 720,000 distinct CDR3 sequences, about 55% appearing once. The sample consisted of blood. The source of these receptors is an elderly man in good health.

The V and J genes are TRBV7-2 and TRBJ2-5; 7 bases line up with TRBD1. This CDR3 is built from 15 residues. V lost 1 base to trimming and J lost 4 bases; unmatched junction nucleotides: 6. Germline V gene data show CDR1 as SGHTA and CDR2 as FQGNSA. The CDR3 coding sequence is TGTGCCAGCAGCTTAGAAAGGGGGCGCGGAGAGACCCAGTACTTC. This codes for CASSLERGRGETQYF.

J is TRBJ1-6 and V is TRBV6-5, with unresolved D. V was clipped by 10 bases and J by 9 bases, with 16 bases between them. The CDR3 spans 13 residues. Germline CDR1 reads MNHEY; CDR2 reads SVGAGI. The CDR3 DNA reads TGTGCCACTAAGGGAGGCCGAATTTCACCCCTCCACTTT. Residues: CATKGGRISPLHF.

This clonotype came up a few times. CDR3 amino acids: CASSLLAGFADTQYF. DNA of the CDR3: TGTGCCAGCAGTTTACTAGCGGGCTTCGCAGATACGCAGTATTTT. The chain employs TRBV27 and TRBJ2-3; 8 bases map to TRBD2. Germline V gene sequence: CDR1 MNHEY, CDR2 SMNVEV (reference sequence). The length of the CDR3 is 15 residues. Unmatched junction bases numbered 5, after V lost 2 bases and J lost 4 bases.

The rearrangement uses TRBV6-1 and TRBJ2-1, with a tentative D call TRBD1 (5 bases). Deletions cut 4 bases from V and 15 bases from J, with 19 bases between. The CDR3 is 13 residues long. Germline CDR1 reads MNHNS; CDR2 reads SASEGT. The CDR3 sequence: CASSGVDSGDRFF. CDR3 bases: TGTGCCAGCAGTGGGGTTGACAGTGGAGATCGGTTCTTC.

The V and J genes are TRBV3-1 and TRBJ2-7; 10 nucleotides line up with TRBD2. Germline V gene lookup returns CDR1 LGHDT and CDR2 YNNKEL (reference sequence). The CDR3 consists of 16 residues. V lost 4 bases to trimming and J lost 5 bases; unmatched junction nucleotides: 11. CDR3 residues: CASSRWGAGGRDEQYF. The CDR3 DNA reads TGTGCCAGCAGCCGCTGGGGAGCGGGAGGGCGAGACGAGCAGTACTTC.

The rearrangement links TRBV24-1 to TRBJ1-2; tentative D call: TRBD1 (5 bases). CDR1 is KGHDR and CDR2 is SFDVKD in the germline V gene. This CDR3 comprises 14 residues. Trimming took 3 bases from V and 4 from J, leaving 11 bases between them. CDR3 protein: CATSDNGAAYGYTF. As DNA, the CDR3 is TGTGCCACCAGTGATAATGGGGCTGCCTATGGCTACACCTTC.

There are a few counts of this clonotype. The genes are TRBV4-1 and TRBJ2-1; possibly TRBD2 for D (7 bases). Germline loops: CDR1 MGHRA, CDR2 YSYEKL. V was clipped by 7 bases and J by 1 base, with 20 bases between them. The CDR3 length is 17 residues. In DNA form, the CDR3 reads TGCGCCAGCAAAGCGGGGAGGGGGATAGATTCCTACAATGAGCAGTTCTTC. This codes for CASKAGRGIDSYNEQFF.

The chain employs TRBV5-1 and TRBJ2-5, with 7 bases fitting TRBD1. The CDR3 loop spans 14 amino acids. Germline V gene data show CDR1 as SGHRS and CDR2 as YFSETQ. The junction had 11 bases not matched to a gene; V was cut back by 7 bases and J by 5 bases. CDR3 sequence: CASHRDRGLETQYF. The CDR3 DNA reads as TGCGCCAGCCACCGGGACAGAGGTTTGGAGACCCAGTACTTC. Full variable domain (rest looked up from reference TRBV5-1 and TRBJ2-5): KAGVTQTPRYLIKTRGQQVTLSCSPISGHRSVSWYQQTPGQGLQFLFEYFSETQRNKGNFPGRFSGRQFSNSRSEMNVSTLELGDSALYLCASHRDRGLETQYFGPGTRLLVL.

J is TRBJ2-5 and V is TRBV5-1; 9 bases fit TRBD1. This CDR3 has 14 residues. From germline, CDR1 is SGHRS and CDR2 YFSETQ. The trim removed 0 bases at V and 7 bases at J, leaving 4 bases unmatched. The CDR3 DNA reads TGCGCCAGCAGCTTGGCCGCGACAGGGGGGACCCAGTACTTC. Translation gives CASSLAATGGTQYF.

This clonotype was seen a few times. The rearrangement uses TRBV12-3 or TRBV12-4 and TRBJ2-7; 7 nucleotides align to TRBD1. Trimming took 5 bases from V and 2 from J; bases not matched to a gene: 6. The CDR3 contains 14 residues. The DNA of the CDR3 is TGTGCCAGCAGTCCAAGGGACAGACCCTACGAGCAGTACTTC. Amino acids: CASSPRDRPYEQYF.

The chain uses TRBV2 and TRBJ2-1; 9 bases map to TRBD2. From germline, CDR1 is SNHLY and CDR2 FYNNEI. With 6 bases clipped from V and 6 bases from J, the junction kept 6 bases outside the gene matches. The CDR3 consists of 14 residues. CDR3 nucleotides: TGTGCCAGCAGGCCGGGACTAGCTCTCAATGAGCAGTTCTTC. It is translated as CASRPGLALNEQFF.

The chain is built from TRBV9 and TRBJ2-7, with D perhaps matching TRBD1 or TRBD2 (5 bases each). CDR3 length equals 15 residues. Per the germline V gene, CDR1 is SGDLS and CDR2 is YYNGEE. The V gene lost 0 bases and the J gene lost 3 bases, with 13 bases spanning the gap. CDR3 sequence: CASSVGPGRSYEQYF. The CDR3 region has the DNA TGTGCCAGCAGCGTAGGCCCGGGACGGAGCTACGAGCAGTACTTC.

The CDR3 loop is CARGVAGGEQYF. CDR3 coding DNA: TGTGCCAGAGGGGTAGCGGGAGGTGAGCAGTACTTC. This chain links TRBV2 with TRBJ2-5; 10 bases agree with TRBD2. This CDR3 spans 12 amino acids. Trimming at V came to 9 bases and at J to 11 bases, leaving 9 bases not matched to a gene. Germline values: CDR1 SNHLY, CDR2 FYNNEI.

The chain uses TRBV6-6 and TRBJ2-5; D might be TRBD2 (5 bases). The J call is uncertain, as TRBJ2-7 better fits the DNA end. From germline, CDR1 is MNHNY and CDR2 SVGAGI (reference sequence). This CDR3 spans 15 amino acids. CDR3 sequence reads: CASSYSPDGTYEQYF. In DNA form, the CDR3 reads TGTGCCAGCAGTTACTCCCCGGACGGGACCTACGAGCAGTACTTC.

V gene TRBV24-1 combines with J gene TRBJ2-7, with TRBD2 matching 8 bases. The CDR3 totals 13 residues. Germline values: CDR1 KGHDR, CDR2 SFDVKD. V shed 3 bases, J shed 7 bases, and the junction held 4 bases outside the gene matches. The CDR3 bases are TGTGCCACCAGTGATAAGCGGGAGAATGAGCAGTACTTC. This sequence encodes CATSDKRENEQYF.

The chain is built from TRBV5-1 and TRBJ2-3; 8 bases are shared with TRBD1. V was clipped by 5 bases and J by 8 bases; unmatched bases: 16. Germline V CDR1 and CDR2: SGHRS, YFSETQ. CDR3 length equals 16 residues. The CDR3 DNA is TGCGCCAGCAGACCGGATTTTACAGGGGGGAAGGCTACGCAGTATTTT. Translation gives CASRPDFTGGKATQYF.

The gene calls are TRBV3-1 and TRBJ2-3; D tentatively fits TRBD1 or TRBD2 (5 bases each). In germline, CDR1 is LGHDT, CDR2 YNNKEL (reference sequence). The CDR3 is made up of 12 amino acids. V shed 4 bases and J shed 14 bases, with 16 bases lying between them. CDR3 region: CASSRDPTNAYF. In DNA form, the CDR3 reads TGTGCCAGCAGCCGGGACCCAACGAACGCGTATTTT.

This chain connects TRBV7-2 to TRBJ2-3, with 10 bases matching TRBD2. Germline values: CDR1 SGHTA, CDR2 FQGNSA. Trimming cost V 0 bases and J 4 bases; bases outside gene matches: 4. The CDR3 extends over 16 amino acids. The CDR3 DNA reads TGTGCCAGCAGCTTAGCTCTAGCGGGAGCGGCAGATACGCAGTATTTT. Translating gives CASSLALAGAADTQYF. Full variable domain (remainder filled in from reference TRBV7-2 and TRBJ2-3): GAGVSQSPSNKVTEKGKDVELRCDPISGHTALYWYRQSLGQGLEFLIYFQGNSAPDKSGLPSDRFSAERTGGSVSTLTIQRTQQEDSAVYLCASSLALAGAADTQYFGPGTRLTVL.

This clonotype was found once. The genes are TRBV5-4 and TRBJ2-1, with TRBD2 matching 11 bases. Per the germline V gene, CDR1 is SGHNT and CDR2 is YYREEE (reference sequence). Unmatched junction bases numbered 10, after V lost 2 bases and J lost 12 bases. CDR3 length equals 15 residues. The CDR3 reads CASSLTRGLADLQFF. In nucleotides, the CDR3 is TGTGCCAGCAGCTTAACGAGGGGACTAGCGGATTTGCAGTTCTTC. The whole variable domain, filled in from reference TRBV5-4 and TRBJ2-1, reads ETGVTQSPTHLIKTRGQQVTLRCSSQSGHNTVSWYQQALGQGPQFIFQYYREEENGRGNFPPRFSGLQFPNYSSELNVNALELDDSALYLCASSLTRGLADLQFFGPGTRLTVL.

This rearrangement joins TRBV10-3 to TRBJ2-2; D might be TRBD1 (6 bases). V lost 3 bases and J 0 bases, leaving 8 bases between the germline ends. The CDR3 is 15 amino acids. CDR1 ENHRY and CDR2 SYGVKD come from the germline V gene. The CDR3 loop reads CAISDGQSNTGELFF. In nucleotides, the CDR3 is TGTGCCATCAGTGACGGACAGTCGAACACCGGGGAGCTGTTTTTT.

This chain joins TRBV2 and TRBJ2-3; 8 nucleotides match TRBD2. Germline V gene lookup returns CDR1 SNHLY and CDR2 FYNNEI. CDR3 size: 14 residues. V trimming: 2 bases; J trimming: 14 bases; junction bases outside the gene matches: 12. CDR3 in amino acids: CASSEITSGRYAYF. Here the CDR3 DNA reads TGTGCCAGCAGTGAAATAACTAGCGGAAGATACGCGTATTTT. The whole variable domain, remainder taken from reference TRBV2 and TRBJ2-3, is EPEVTQTPSHQVTQMGQEVILRCVPISNHLYFYWYRQILGQKVEFLVSFYNNEISEKSEIFDDQFSVERPDGSNFTLKIRSTKLEDSAMYFCASSEITSGRYAYFGPGTRLTVL.